The present TCR beta chain was sequenced within a study of control samples from healthy donors and cancer patients. Repertoires were generated with immunoSEQ multiplex PCR, while TCRdb's copy carries only in-frame clones and drops some. The sample consists of about 92,000 clones, roughly 86% of them appearing once. Deletions cut 8 bases from V and 1 base from J, with 15 bases between. CDR1 and CDR2 from the germline V gene are MNHEY and SVGAGI. The CDR3 has 15 amino acids. The chain links TRBV6-5 to TRBJ1-5; D possibly corresponds to TRBD1 (5 bases). The receptor comes from a woman in her sixties or seventies in good health. Material for sequencing was blood. The CDR3 sequence: CASARDELSNQPQHF. Here the CDR3 DNA reads TGTGCCAGCGCCCGGGACGAATTGAGCAATCAGCCCCAGCATTTT.